This TCR beta chain was captured by sequencing in a study of human T cells and chemical hapten exposure. Germline V gene sequence: CDR1 SGDLS, CDR2 YYNGEE. Trimming took 4 bases from V and 10 from J, leaving 12 bases between them. The CDR3 totals 13 residues. Stated time point: patch test 2, 6 weeks after DPC sensitization. As for treatment: therapeutic diphenylcyclopropenone sensitization with weekly scalp DPC. MiXCR, run by TCRdb on the RACE reads, gives a single entry per CDR3 protein. There are fewer than 90,000 distinct CDR3 sequences in the sample; about 6.6% occur only once, and approximately 1.2% lies in the top ten. This clonotype was picked up many times.

The receptor's source is a woman aged 25-40 years with alopecia areata. Some clones in this sample may be carry-over from other donors' samples. The rearrangement uses TRBV9 and TRBJ1-6; D call uncertain. The source material was whole blood, sampled in connection with sensitization to the hapten diphenylcyclopropenone (DPC). Here the CDR3 DNA reads TGTGCCAGCAGCTCGCGGCCAGCCTCACCCCTCCACTTT. Residues: CASSSRPASPLHF.